The 20 T cell receptor beta chains listed next were all sequenced from one sample in a study of cytomegalovirus exposure and HLA in healthy donors. Primers: 60 Vbeta forward and 13 Jbeta reverse. TCRdb keeps only in-frame clones here, not all; method: immunoSEQ multiplex PCR. The sample yields under 200,000 clones, 78% seen once. The sequenced material came from PBMCs. Receptor source: a woman in her thirties or forties in good health and CMV-seronegative.

This CDR3 is CASSEQRYSYEQYF. The CDR3 DNA follows: TGTGCCAGCAGTGAGCAGCGATACTCCTACGAGCAGTACTTC. The chain uses TRBV2 and TRBJ2-7, with D unresolved. The CDR3 is made up of 14 amino acids. Germline V gene data show CDR1 as SNHLY and CDR2 as FYNNEI. V was trimmed by 3 bases and J by 0 bases, leaving 9 bases between them.

The chain uses TRBV6-1 and TRBJ2-5; 9 bases are a match to TRBD1. Germline V CDR1 and CDR2: MNHNS, SASEGT. Trimming removed 2 bases from V and 5 bases from J; junction bases left unmatched: 9. The CDR3 is 16 residues long. CDR3: CASSEMDRGGRETQYF. In DNA form, the CDR3 reads TGTGCCAGCAGTGAAATGGACAGGGGAGGACGGGAGACCCAGTACTTC.

V gene TRBV2 combines with J gene TRBJ2-1; possible D gene TRBD1, 8 bases. Germline V gene data show CDR1 as SNHLY and CDR2 as FYNNEI. V dropped 5 bases and J dropped 9 bases, with 17 bases sitting between them. The CDR3 totals 14 residues. The CDR3 here is CASSNYRGGSEQFF. The CDR3 nucleotides read TGTGCCAGCAGTAATTACAGGGGGGGCAGTGAGCAGTTCTTC.

This clone was found a few times. The chain has TRBV2 and TRBJ1-1, with D unresolved. The CDR3 length is 14 residues. Trimming took 7 bases from V and 1 from J, leaving 13 bases between them. Germline V gene sequence: CDR1 SNHLY, CDR2 FYNNEI. CDR3 in DNA: TGTGCCAGCATCCGGAGTTTGGGGAACACTGAAGCTTTCTTT. Amino acids: CASIRSLGNTEAFF.

The rearrangement links TRBV9 to TRBJ2-5, with 9 bases matching TRBD2. The CDR3 is 15 amino acids. Germline trimming cut 0 bases from V and 5 bases from J; bases unmatched to any gene: 5. Germline loops: CDR1 SGDLS, CDR2 YYNGEE. The CDR3: CASSVGAGGGETQYF. The CDR3 region has the DNA TGTGCCAGCAGCGTAGGAGCGGGGGGCGGGGAGACCCAGTACTTC. Drawing the rest from reference TRBV9 and TRBJ2-5, the complete variable domain is DSGVTQTPKHLITATGQRVTLRCSPRSGDLSVYWYQQSLDQGLQFLIQYYNGEERAKGNILERFSAQQFPDLHSELNLSSLELGDSALYFCASSVGAGGGETQYFGPGTRLLVL.

The chain is built from TRBV4-1 and TRBJ2-7, with 11 bases identical to TRBD2. From germline, CDR1 is MGHRA and CDR2 YSYEKL. There are 19 residues in the CDR3. The ends lost 4 bases at V and 1 base at J; junction bases unmatched: 15. This CDR3 is CASSRKGNLGTSGSYEQYF. In DNA, the CDR3 is TGCGCCAGCAGCCGAAAAGGGAATCTAGGGACTAGCGGTTCCTACGAGCAGTACTTC.

This clone has more than one count but fewer than ten. The rearrangement uses TRBV18 and TRBJ2-7; tentatively, D is TRBD1 (6 bases). Looked up from germline, CDR1 is KGHSH and CDR2 is LQKENI. This CDR3 contains 15 residues. V was pared by 2 bases and J by 0 bases, with 11 bases between. CDR3 DNA sequence: TGTGCCAGCTCACCAGTCGGACAGAGCTCCTACGAGCAGTACTTC. Translated, it gives CASSPVGQSSYEQYF.

The chain employs TRBV7-9 and TRBJ1-2; unclear D gene. V lost 5 bases and J lost 4, with 11 bases in between. The CDR3 covers 13 residues. The germline V gene encodes CDR1 SEHNR and CDR2 FQNEAQ (reference sequence). CDR3 in DNA: TGTGCCAGCAGCCCGGACGGGATCTATGGCTACACCTTC. This codes for CASSPDGIYGYTF.

The V gene is TRBV7-8, the J gene TRBJ2-7, with D hard to call. CDR3 length: 14 residues. CDR1 is SGHVS and CDR2 is FQNEAQ in the germline V gene. V was pared by 1 base and J by 3 bases, with 10 bases between. CDR3 DNA: TGTGCCAGCAGCTTAGTTGGTAGCCACTACGAGCAGTACTTC. Protein product: CASSLVGSHYEQYF.

The chain carries TRBV7-9 and TRBJ2-1; 13 bases map to TRBD2. This CDR3 is built from 15 residues. V lost 4 bases to trimming and J lost 10 bases; unmatched junction nucleotides: 7. Germline CDR1 SEHNR, CDR2 FQNEAQ (reference sequence). CDR3 bases: TGTGCCAGCAGCTCGACTAGCGGGGGGTGGGAGGAGCAGTTCTTC. This codes for CASSSTSGGWEEQFF.

CDR3 sequence (DNA): TGTGCCAGCAGCGTAGCAGTAGCGGGGGGTCAAGAGACCCAGTACTTC. Protein product: CASSVAVAGGQETQYF. The V call is TRBV9, the J call TRBJ2-5; TRBD2 matches at 10 bases. Germline V gives CDR1 SGDLS, CDR2 YYNGEE. The J segment lost 2 bases and the V segment lost 0 bases, leaving 4 bases of the junction unmatched. The CDR3 is made up of 16 amino acids.

This chain joins TRBV5-1 and TRBJ2-1, with TRBD2 matching 9 bases. Trimming took 0 bases from V and 7 from J; bases not matched to a gene: 8. Germline values: CDR1 SGHRS, CDR2 YFSETQ. The CDR3 loop spans 16 amino acids. The CDR3 DNA follows: TGCGCCAGCAGCTTGGGGGCCCTAGCGGGGAAAAATGAGCAGTTCTTC. The encoded protein is CASSLGALAGKNEQFF.

V is TRBV5-6 and J is TRBJ2-5, with TRBD2 matching over 7 bases. This CDR3 is 11 amino acids long. V dropped 4 bases and J dropped 11; count of bases not matched to a gene: 5. Germline-derived CDR1 and CDR2 are SGHDT and YYEEEE. The CDR3 nucleotides are TGTGCCAGCAGCCTGGGGGGGGAGCAGTACTTC. The encoded protein is CASSLGGEQYF.

The chain recombines TRBV5-1 with TRBJ2-1; perhaps TRBD1 as D (6 bases). V dropped 0 bases and J dropped 6 bases, with 13 bases sitting between them. CDR1 is SGHRS, CDR2 YFSETQ, per germline. This CDR3 spans 15 amino acids. In DNA, the CDR3 is TGCGCCAGCAGCTTGGAGACAGGTAATAGCAATGAGCAGTTCTTC. It encodes CASSLETGNSNEQFF.

V gene TRBV14 combines with J gene TRBJ2-5, with D tentatively TRBD1 (5 bases). Germline V gene data show CDR1 as SGHDN and CDR2 as FVKESK. Trimming pared 0 bases from V and 7 bases from J, leaving 18 bases between. The CDR3 has 16 residues. In DNA, the CDR3 is TGTGCCAGCAGCCAAGATCACTATGCTACAGGTCGGACCCAGTACTTC. Encoded protein: CASSQDHYATGRTQYF.

This chain joins TRBV29-1 and TRBJ1-2, with D maybe TRBD1 (6 bases). There are 11 residues in the CDR3. The germline V gene has CDR1 SQVTM and CDR2 ANQGSEA. The CDR3 sequence is CGSNRDGGYTF. The CDR3 region has the DNA TGCGGCTCAAACAGGGACGGTGGCTACACCTTC.

The chain recombines TRBV6-5 with TRBJ1-4; D is unclear. With 2 bases removed from V and 8 bases from J, the gap between germline ends came to 9 bases. Germline lookup yields CDR1 MNHEY and CDR2 SVGAGI. This CDR3 region has 13 residues. CDR3 protein: CASSYRGEEKLFF. Written as DNA, the CDR3 is TGTGCCAGCAGTTACCGGGGAGAAGAAAAACTGTTTTTT.

J is TRBJ1-5 and V is TRBV27, with D perhaps TRBD1 (6 bases). V was pared by 6 bases and J by 2 bases, with 17 bases between. The CDR3 has 16 residues. Germline CDR1 MNHEY, CDR2 SMNVEV (reference sequence). Written as DNA, the CDR3 is TGTGCCAGCAGAATCCGATACAGGGATGGCAATCAGCCCCAGCATTTT. Residues: CASRIRYRDGNQPQHF.

The chain has TRBV11-2 and TRBJ1-1; 7 bases agree with TRBD1. The junction had 8 bases not matched to a gene; V was cut back by 6 bases and J by 7 bases. CDR1 and CDR2 (germline): SGHAT, FQNNGV. The CDR3 totals 13 residues. CDR3 DNA sequence: TGTGCCAGCAGTGGGACAGACGACCTTGAAGCTTTCTTT. Its protein product is CASSGTDDLEAFF. Based on the CDR3 plus reference TRBV11-2 and TRBJ1-1, the full variable domain is EAGVAQSPRYKIIEKRQSVAFWCNPISGHATLYWYQQILGQGPKLLIQFQNNGVVDDSQLPKDRFSAERLKGVDSTLKIQPAKLEDSAVYLCASSGTDDLEAFFGQGTRLTVV.

The chain employs TRBV7-9 and TRBJ2-1, with 8 bases matching TRBD2. This CDR3 spans 17 amino acids. J lost 0 bases, V lost 5 bases, and 9 bases had no gene match. Germline V gives CDR1 SEHNR, CDR2 FQNEAQ (reference sequence). CDR3 amino acids: CASSPRGGAFSYNEQFF. The CDR3 nucleotides are TGTGCCAGCAGCCCCCGGGGGGGGGCTTTCTCCTACAATGAGCAGTTCTTC.